The source of this T cell receptor beta chain is a study of T cells in Graves' hyperthyroidism and ophthalmopathy. This CDR3 has 15 residues. Germline V gives CDR1 MDHEN, CDR2 SYDVKM. V was clipped by 4 bases and J by 1 base; unmatched bases: 5. Using RNA transcripts as the source, TCR beta CDR3 regions were amplified. When the TCR CDR3 underwent first-round RT-PCR, the HTBI primer set was used. TCRdb reprocessed the multiplex PCR reads with MiXCR, giving one entry per CDR3 protein. The table records about 600,000 distinct CDR3 sequences, roughly 16% of them present only once. The genes are TRBV28 and TRBJ2-7, with 9 bases matching TRBD2. The specimen sequenced was blood. This clonotype originated in a woman aged 40 to 55 with Graves' ophthalmopathy. The CDR3, as DNA: TGTGCCAGCAGTTCCCCGACTAGCGGTTCCTACGAGCAGTACTTC. It specifies CASSSPTSGSYEQYF.